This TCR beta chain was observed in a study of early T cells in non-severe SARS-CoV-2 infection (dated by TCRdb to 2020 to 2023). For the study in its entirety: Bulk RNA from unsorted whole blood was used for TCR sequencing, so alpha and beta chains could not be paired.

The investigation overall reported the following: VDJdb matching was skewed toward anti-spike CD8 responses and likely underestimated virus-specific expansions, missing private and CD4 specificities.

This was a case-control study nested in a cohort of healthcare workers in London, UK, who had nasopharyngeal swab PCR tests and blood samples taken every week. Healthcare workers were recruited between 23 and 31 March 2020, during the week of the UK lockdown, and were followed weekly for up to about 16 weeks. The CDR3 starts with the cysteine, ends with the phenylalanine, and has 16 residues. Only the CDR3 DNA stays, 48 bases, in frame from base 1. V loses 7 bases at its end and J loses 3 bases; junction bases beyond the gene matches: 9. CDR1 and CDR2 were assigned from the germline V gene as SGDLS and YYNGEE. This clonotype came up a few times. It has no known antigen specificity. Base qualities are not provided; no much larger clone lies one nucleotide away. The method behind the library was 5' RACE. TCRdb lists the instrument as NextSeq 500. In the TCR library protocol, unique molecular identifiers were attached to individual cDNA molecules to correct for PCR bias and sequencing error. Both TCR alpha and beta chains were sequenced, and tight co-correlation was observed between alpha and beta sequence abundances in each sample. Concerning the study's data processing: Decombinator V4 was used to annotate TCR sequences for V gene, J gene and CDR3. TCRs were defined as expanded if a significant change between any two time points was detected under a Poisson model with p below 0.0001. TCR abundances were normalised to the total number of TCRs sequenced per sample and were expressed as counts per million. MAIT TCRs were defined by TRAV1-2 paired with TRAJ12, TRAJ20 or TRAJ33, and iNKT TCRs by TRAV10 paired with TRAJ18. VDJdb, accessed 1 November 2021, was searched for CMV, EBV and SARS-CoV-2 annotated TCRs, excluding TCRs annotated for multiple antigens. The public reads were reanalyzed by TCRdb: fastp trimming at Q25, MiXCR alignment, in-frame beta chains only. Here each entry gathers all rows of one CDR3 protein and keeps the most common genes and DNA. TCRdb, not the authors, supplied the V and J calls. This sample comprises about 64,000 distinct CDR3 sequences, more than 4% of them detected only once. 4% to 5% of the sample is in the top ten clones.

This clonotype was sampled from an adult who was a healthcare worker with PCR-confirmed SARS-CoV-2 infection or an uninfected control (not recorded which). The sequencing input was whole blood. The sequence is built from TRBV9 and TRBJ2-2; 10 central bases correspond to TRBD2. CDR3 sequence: CASSASGRRDTGELFF. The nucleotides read TGTGCCAGCTCGGCTAGCGGGAGAAGGGACACCGGGGAGCTGTTTTTT.